The rows below give T cell receptor beta chains drawn from one sample of a study of cytomegalovirus exposure and HLA in healthy donors. Sequencing was performed with immunoSEQ multiplex PCR; in TCRdb, only in-frame clones are kept and a portion is missing. The sample includes over 150,000 clones, roughly 85% of them seen just once. Input material: PBMCs. These receptors were collected from a woman aged 50 to 60 in good health and CMV-seronegative. The CDR3 runs from the conserved cysteine through the conserved F or W. Fields, in order: J gene, D gene, V gene, clone size, CDR3 DNA, CDR3 protein. The D gene is left open where the match is weak. Clone size is stated in some rows and not others, as once, few, many or a class when expanded.

TRBJ2-7	.	TRBV7-8	.	TGTGCCAGCAGCTTAGCAGACAGGTCCTACGAGCAGTACTTC	CASSLADRSYEQYF
TRBJ2-2	.	TRBV5-4	.	TGTGCCAGCAGCCCGACAACAGCTACCGGGGAGCTGTTTTTT	CASSPTTATGELFF
TRBJ2-7	TRBD1	TRBV5-1	.	TGCGCCAGCAACCACGGACAGGGGTTTTTCTACGAGCAGTACTTC	CASNHGQGFFYEQYF
TRBJ2-3	TRBD2	TRBV6-5	.	TGTGCCAGCAGTCCGGGACTACGCACAGATACGCAGTATTTT	CASSPGLRTDTQYF
TRBJ1-2	.	TRBV28	.	TGTGCCGCATTAAGGGGGTCAGGGTATGGCTACACCTTC	CAALRGSGYGYTF
TRBJ1-2	.	TRBV11-2	few	TGTGCCAGCAGCTTTGAAGACAGAACTCGGGGCTACACCTTC	CASSFEDRTRGYTF
TRBJ2-1	TRBD1	TRBV10-2	.	TGCGCCAGCAGTAACGAGGGGGCGATCTACAATGAGCAGTTCTTC	CASSNEGAIYNEQFF
TRBJ2-1	.	TRBV4-3	.	TGCGCCAGCAGCCAAGATCGAGGACTCCTTGCCCCCTACAATGAGCAGTTCTTC	CASSQDRGLLAPYNEQFF
TRBJ1-1	.	TRBV27	once	TGTGCCAGCAGTTTATCGGGGAACAGGTTCGCAAGTGAAGCTTTCTTT	CASSLSGNRFASEAFF
TRBJ2-1	TRBD1	TRBV27	.	TGTGCCAGCAGGAGGGGGTTCGGACAGGGAATTAATGAGCAGTTCTTC	CASRRGFGQGINEQFF
TRBJ1-3	TRBD1	TRBV9	.	TGTGCCAGCAGCAGGCCGGGACAGCTCTCTGGAAACACCATATATTTT	CASSRPGQLSGNTIYF
TRBJ1-3	.	TRBV4-1	.	TGCGCCAGCAGCCGACGACAGGAGACCCTTGGAAACACCATATATTTT	CASSRRQETLGNTIYF
TRBJ1-5	.	TRBV30	.	TGTGCCTGGACCGCCCGGGGGAAGGACCAGCCCCAGCATTTT	CAWTARGKDQPQHF
TRBJ2-2	TRBD1	TRBV7-9	.	TGTGCCAGCACGCCAGGGGGCGTCGGGGAGCTGTTTTTT	CASTPGGVGELFF
TRBJ2-2	.	TRBV6-1	.	TGTGCCAGCATTTCCATGACCTGGAGCACCGGGGAGCTGTTTTTT	CASISMTWSTGELFF
TRBJ1-1	.	TRBV11-2	once	TGTGCCAGCAGCTTAGATCGCGCAGGGGTCACTGAAGCTTTCTTT	CASSLDRAGVTEAFF
TRBJ1-5	.	TRBV5-8	.	TGTGCCAGCAGCCCCGACAGTTTCAATCAGCCCCAGCATTTT	CASSPDSFNQPQHF
TRBJ2-2	TRBD1	TRBV13	few	TGTGCCAGCAGCTTTTACGGGACAGGGGGCGCGTTAGAGAACGCCGGGGAGCTGTTTTTT	CASSFYGTGGALENAGELFF
TRBJ2-7	.	TRBV7-2	.	TGTGCCAGCAGCCCACTTCCAGGAGGACCAGCCTACGAGCAGTACTTC	CASSPLPGGPAYEQYF
TRBJ1-1	.	TRBV23-1	.	TGCGCCAGCAGTCAAAGACCTCTCCAGAGGGACACTGAAGCTTTCTTT	CASSQRPLQRDTEAFF
TRBJ2-7	TRBD2	TRBV5-1	.	TGCGCCAGCGGTAGCGGGGGACGGACGCTCTCCTACGAGCAGTACTTC	CASGSGGRTLSYEQYF
TRBJ2-3	.	TRBV9	.	TGTGCCAGCAGCGTACTAGCCCAAGATACGCAGTATTTT	CASSVLAQDTQYF
TRBJ2-5	.	TRBV7-7	.	TGTGCCAGCAGTTCGGGCCGGGGTCAAGAGACCCAGTACTTC	CASSSGRGQETQYF
TRBJ2-7	TRBD2	TRBV7-3	.	TGTGCCAGCAGCCCGGGACTAGCGGGAGTCTACGAGCAGTACTTC	CASSPGLAGVYEQYF
TRBJ2-3	TRBD2	TRBV7-2	.	TGTGCCAGCAGCCCGGGACTAGCGGGAGGGCTGATCACAGATACGCAGTATTTT	CASSPGLAGGLITDTQYF
TRBJ2-7	.	TRBV25-1	.	TGTGCCAGCAGTGAAGTAGAGGGGGGGGCCTACGAGCAGTACTTC	CASSEVEGGAYEQYF
TRBJ2-7	TRBD1	TRBV7-2	.	TGTGCCAGCAGCTCAGGACAGGGTCTGCCCTACGAGCAGTACTTC	CASSSGQGLPYEQYF
TRBJ1-1	.	TRBV19	few	TGTGCCAGTAGATCAATAAAAAGACCGAGGTACACTGAAGCTTTCTTT	CASRSIKRPRYTEAFF
TRBJ2-3	TRBD2	TRBV5-6	.	TGTGCCAGCAGCTCCCTGCGGGGGAGCACAGATACGCAGTATTTT	CASSSLRGSTDTQYF
TRBJ2-2	.	TRBV19	.	TGTGCCAGTAGTATCGGGGTGTATGGTCCTGCTTACACCGGGGAGCTGTTTTTT	CASSIGVYGPAYTGELFF
TRBJ2-7	TRBD2	TRBV7-8	few	TGTGCCAGCACCAAGGACAGCGGGAGGGAGAGGCAGTACTTC	CASTKDSGRERQYF
TRBJ2-1	TRBD2	TRBV7-9	.	TGTGCCAGCAGCTTAACTAGCGGGTTCTACAATGAGCAGTTCTTC	CASSLTSGFYNEQFF
TRBJ2-7	TRBD2	TRBV4-1	.	TGCGCCAGCAGCCAAGGGCCTCCGGGGGGGGGATCGCGGATCCACGAGCAGTACTTC	CASSQGPPGGGSRIHEQYF
TRBJ2-7	TRBD2	TRBV7-8	.	TGTGCCAGCAGCTTAGTATGGAGCGGGGGCCACTCCTCGGATGAGCAGTACTTC	CASSLVWSGGHSSDEQYF
TRBJ2-1	TRBD2	TRBV5-1	.	TGCGCCAGCAGCTTGGCCCTAGCGGGAGATGGCAATGAGCAGTTCTTC	CASSLALAGDGNEQFF
TRBJ1-3	.	TRBV7-2	.	TGTGCCAGCAGCTTAGGCGAGGGAAACACCATATATTTT	CASSLGEGNTIYF
TRBJ1-1	.	TRBV27	.	TGTGCCAGCAGTTTAGAGCGTCCAGTAGCCACTGAAGCTTTCTTT	CASSLERPVATEAFF
TRBJ2-1	TRBD1	TRBV4-3	few	TGCGCCAGCAGCCAAAGGACAGGGGGCCCTTACAATGAGCAGTTCTTC	CASSQRTGGPYNEQFF
TRBJ2-6	.	TRBV7-9	.	TGTGCCAGCAGCCAAGACAGACCTACTGGGGCCAACGTCCTGACTTTC	CASSQDRPTGANVLTF
TRBJ2-5	TRBD2	TRBV6-1	few	TGTGCCAGCAGTGATTCGAGCGGGGGGCAAGAGACCCAGTACTTC	CASSDSSGGQETQYF
TRBJ1-2	.	TRBV9	.	TGTGCCAGCAGGTCGAGATCCCGCACGGGGGGCTACACCTTC	CASRSRSRTGGYTF
TRBJ2-1	TRBD1	TRBV5-6	few	TGTGCCAGCAGCTTACCCCAGACAGGGGGTGAGCAGTTCTTC	CASSLPQTGGEQFF
TRBJ1-5	.	TRBV7-2	.	TGTGCCAGCAGCTCTATGGACATCGGCAATCAGCCCCAGCATTTT	CASSSMDIGNQPQHF
TRBJ2-3	.	TRBV5-1	.	TGCGCCAGCAGCTTGGACAACACAGATACGCAGTATTTT	CASSLDNTDTQYF
TRBJ2-7	TRBD2	TRBV7-2	.	TGTGCCAGCAGCTTAGTCGTTAGCGGGGGGAACGAGCAGTACTTC	CASSLVVSGGNEQYF
TRBJ1-2	.	TRBV7-2	.	TGTGCCAGCAGCTTAGGAGGTGTGGGGGCATCGGGTGGCTACACCTTC	CASSLGGVGASGGYTF
TRBJ1-2	.	TRBV5-1	.	TGCGCCAGCCGGGAATACACGGATACCTGGGGCTACACCTTC	CASREYTDTWGYTF
TRBJ2-7	TRBD1	TRBV27	.	TGTGCCAGCAACCGACAGGGTTCCTACGAGCAGTACTTC	CASNRQGSYEQYF
TRBJ2-3	TRBD2	TRBV4-3	.	TGCGCCAGCAGCCAGGAACTAGCGGGGGGGCAGGATACGCAGTATTTT	CASSQELAGGQDTQYF
TRBJ1-1	.	TRBV10-2	few	TGCGCCAGCGGACAGCCTGGGGACACTGAAGCTTTCTTT	CASGQPGDTEAFF
TRBJ2-1	TRBD2	TRBV7-6	.	TGTGCCAGCAGCTACTCCACTAGCGGGGGTTACAATGAGCAGTTCTTC	CASSYSTSGGYNEQFF
TRBJ2-4	TRBD1	TRBV7-2	few	TGTGCCAGCAGCTCGCGGGACAGGGGTCATCGAGTTGAGTACTTC	CASSSRDRGHRVEYF
TRBJ1-2	.	TRBV11-2	few	TGTGCCAGCAGCTTATTAGGGGATGGCTACACCTTC	CASSLLGDGYTF
TRBJ2-7	.	TRBV6-4	few	TGTGCCAGCAGATGCCTCGGGGTCCACGAGCAGTACTTC	CASRCLGVHEQYF
TRBJ2-7	.	TRBV29-1	.	TGCAGCGTGGAGAAGGGGCAAACGGGCGAGCAGTACTTC	CSVEKGQTGEQYF
TRBJ2-7	TRBD2	TRBV11-2	.	TGTGCCAGTTCTCCACGGGAGGGCCTAAGGTCCTACGAGCAGTACTTC	CASSPREGLRSYEQYF
TRBJ2-7	.	TRBV15	.	TGTGCCACCAGCAGAGATCGGTACAGTAAATACGAGCAGTACTTC	CATSRDRYSKYEQYF
TRBJ1-6	.	TRBV28	.	TGTGCCAGCAGTTTATCGGGTCAGCGTAATTCACCCCTCCACTTT	CASSLSGQRNSPLHF